This TCR beta chain was documented in a study of tumor and adjacent non-tumor tissue in lung cancer. Regarding the study as a whole: Tumor tissue had significantly higher TCR diversity than normal lung. Normal lung showed higher cumulative top 100 clone frequency than tumor. Tumor TCR diversity, when higher, was linked to shorter survival.

A modified ARM-PCR protocol with three rounds of nested PCR amplified TCRbeta. TCRdb called the multiplex PCR reads again in MiXCR, with one record for every CDR3 protein. Among some 99,000 distinct CDR3 sequences listed, under 65% were seen once. This CDR3 contains 17 residues. The germline gives CDR1 MGHRA, CDR2 YSYEKL. This sample's RNA came from whole unsorted tissue. Distant lung tissue was collected more than 3 cm away from the tumor edge. Regarding this clonotype: Its antigen is as yet unknown. One end of the junction varies from germline; a read error may be responsible.

The clonotype was recovered from a man aged 55 to 70 with non-small cell lung cancer. The chain uses TRBV4-1 and TRBJ2-1; unclear D gene. The sequencing input was distant non-tumor lung tissue. In nucleotides, the CDR3 is TGCGCCAGTAGCCAAGATGTAGGTCTGACGCTAGACAATGAGCAGTTCTTC. Its translation is CASSQDVGLTLDNEQFF.